The 19 T cell receptor beta chains given below trace back to one sample, sequenced in a study of T cell responses to AZD1222 COVID-19 vaccine. Produced via immunoSEQ multiplex PCR; TCRdb's table is partial and in-frame only. Of over 40,000 clones listed, about 88% are singletons. The sample in question was peripheral blood, obtained on day 0 of AZD1222 vaccination. Source of these receptors: an adult in good health.

The chain couples TRBV9 to TRBJ2-3; tentative D call: TRBD2 (5 bases). Germline lookup yields CDR1 SGDLS and CDR2 YYNGEE. This CDR3 contains 15 residues. The V end lost 4 bases, the J end lost 0 bases, and 12 bases lay between the germline ends. CDR3 loop: CASSLSASSTDTQYF. The CDR3 nucleotides read TGTGCCAGCAGCCTTAGCGCCTCTAGCACAGATACGCAGTATTTT.

This clone has just one count. V is TRBV6-2 or TRBV6-3 and J is TRBJ2-1; D gene uncertain. This CDR3 comprises 11 residues. With 2 bases removed from V and 6 bases from J, the gap between germline ends came to 2 bases. Germline-derived CDR1 and CDR2 are MNHEY and SVGEGT. The CDR3 DNA reads TGTGCCAGCAGTTACGGCAATGAGCAGTTCTTC. Translation gives CASSYGNEQFF.

The V and J genes are TRBV18 and TRBJ2-1, with D unresolved. Germline assignment: CDR1 KGHSH and CDR2 LQKENI. Deletions cut 0 bases from V and 8 bases from J, with 17 bases between. The CDR3 contains 16 residues. The CDR3 spells CASSPPYPNSQYEQFF. Written as DNA, the CDR3 is TGTGCCAGCTCACCACCCTACCCTAATTCCCAATATGAGCAGTTCTTC.

This chain connects TRBV5-6 to TRBJ2-7; 8 bases agree with TRBD1. CDR1 is SGHDT and CDR2 is YYEEEE in the germline V gene. The CDR3 covers 14 residues. V trimming: 0 bases; J trimming: 5 bases; junction bases outside the gene matches: 4. CDR3 amino acids: CASSLGTGWNEQYF. CDR3 sequence (DNA): TGTGCCAGCAGCTTGGGGACAGGGTGGAACGAGCAGTACTTC.

This chain connects TRBV5-4 to TRBJ1-1; 11 nucleotides agree with TRBD1. The V segment lost 3 bases and the J segment 1 base; nucleotides outside the gene matches: 5. CDR3 length: 16 residues. Germline V gene sequence: CDR1 SGHNT, CDR2 YYREEE (reference sequence). As DNA, the CDR3 is TGTGCCAGCAGCTCCGGACAGGGGGCCTCGAACACTGAAGCTTTCTTT. It is translated as CASSSGQGASNTEAFF.

This chain joins TRBV7-6 and TRBJ2-5, with D unresolved. The CDR3 runs to 13 residues. With 5 bases removed from V and 0 bases from J, the gap between germline ends came to 7 bases. Germline CDR1 reads SGHVS; CDR2 reads FNYEAQ. CDR3 residues: CASSRANQETQYF. The CDR3, as DNA: TGTGCCAGCAGCCGAGCCAACCAAGAGACCCAGTACTTC.

The J gene is TRBJ2-5, the V gene TRBV19; perhaps TRBD2 as D (6 bases). The CDR3 has 13 residues. The germline gives CDR1 LNHDA, CDR2 SQIVND (reference sequence). V gave up 7 bases and J gave up 1 base, with 10 bases separating them. In DNA form, the CDR3 reads TGTGCCAGTATCGGCGGGGCCCAAGAGACCCAGTACTTC. Encoded protein: CASIGGAQETQYF.

The V gene is TRBV9, the J gene TRBJ1-1, with unresolved D. CDR1 and CDR2 from the germline V gene are SGDLS and YYNGEE. Trimming stripped 0 bases from V and 1 base from J, with 7 bases between. The CDR3 sequence is 14 residues long. CDR3 nucleotide sequence: TGTGCCAGCAGCGTAGGCCCTGAGAACACTGAAGCTTTCTTT. Residues: CASSVGPENTEAFF. Together with reference TRBV9 and TRBJ1-1, the CDR3 gives the full variable domain: DSGVTQTPKHLITATGQRVTLRCSPRSGDLSVYWYQQSLDQGLQFLIQYYNGEERAKGNILERFSAQQFPDLHSELNLSSLELGDSALYFCASSVGPENTEAFFGQGTRLTVV.

The CDR3 spells CASSATGTGIGEQYF. The CDR3 bases are TGTGCCAGCAGTGCAACCGGGACAGGCATTGGCGAGCAGTACTTC. The J gene is TRBJ2-7, the V gene TRBV25-1, with 8 bases fitting TRBD1. Germline lookup yields CDR1 MGHDK and CDR2 SYGVNS. Trimming at V came to 4 bases and at J to 6 bases, leaving 11 bases not matched to a gene. The CDR3 totals 15 residues.

This chain connects TRBV19 to TRBJ2-7; tentatively, D is TRBD2 (5 bases). Germline V gene data show CDR1 as LNHDA and CDR2 as SQIVND (reference sequence). The V gene lost 8 bases and the J gene lost 3 bases, with 14 bases spanning the gap. This CDR3 region has 13 residues. CDR3 residues: CASAGDHGYEQYF. Here the CDR3 DNA reads TGTGCCAGTGCCGGGGATCATGGCTACGAGCAGTACTTC.

The chain couples TRBV6-1 to TRBJ1-1; D is ambiguous. Trimming shortened V by 2 bases and J by 8 bases, and 6 bases separated the two germline ends. Germline CDR1 and CDR2: MNHNS and SASEGT. This CDR3 contains 11 residues. The CDR3 region has the DNA TGTGCCAGCAGTGAACAAGCGGAAGCTTTCTTT. Translation: CASSEQAEAFF.

The chain uses TRBV12-3 or TRBV12-4 and TRBJ1-4, with D hard to call. The CDR3 sequence is 11 residues long. Trimming took off 6 bases at V and 15 bases at J, with 14 bases between the two ends. The CDR3 DNA reads TGTGCCAGCAGCGCTGGAACGGGCGTGTTTTTT. This encodes CASSAGTGVFF.

The rearrangement uses TRBV9 and TRBJ2-1; D is possibly TRBD2 (6 bases). Germline CDR1 reads SGDLS; CDR2 reads YYNGEE. V lost 4 bases and J 7 bases, leaving 12 bases between the germline ends. This CDR3 comprises 13 residues. This CDR3 reads CASSIRGGNEQFF. Written as DNA, the CDR3 is TGTGCCAGCAGCATACGTGGGGGGAATGAGCAGTTCTTC.

This clone is a singleton in its sample. This chain uses TRBV3-1 (or the pseudogene TRBV3-2) with TRBJ2-7, with a possible D match to TRBD2 (6 bases). Germline V gene lookup returns CDR1 LGHDT and CDR2 YNNKEL (reference sequence). The V and J ends lost 5 bases and 3 bases respectively, with 14 bases between them. This CDR3 is built from 14 residues. Here the CDR3 DNA reads TGTGCCAGCAGCGGAGGGGAAAGAGACTACGAGCAGTACTTC. This codes for CASSGGERDYEQYF.

The gene calls are TRBV21-1 and TRBJ2-2; the D call of TRBD2 is as the table states it, not checked on the DNA. TRBV21-1 is flagged as a pseudogene. The CDR3 totals 13 residues. The CDR3 bases are TGTGCCAGCTGGGGGGACTTCACCGGGGAGCTGTTTTTT. Translation: CASWGDFTGELFF.

V usage is TRBV3-1 (or the pseudogene TRBV3-2) and J usage is TRBJ2-2; D is undetermined. Trimming left V 4 bases short and J 6 bases short, with 15 bases between. There are 15 residues in the CDR3. CDR1 LGHDT and CDR2 YNNKEL come from the germline V gene (reference sequence). CDR3 sequence: CASSPLDRAPGELFF. The CDR3 region has the DNA TGTGCCAGCAGCCCGTTAGACCGAGCTCCCGGGGAGCTGTTTTTT.

This clone was detected once. The gene calls are TRBV7-9 and TRBJ1-3; D is possibly TRBD1 (5 bases). V was shortened by 2 bases and J by 1 base, with 12 bases between the two germline ends. The CDR3 is 16 residues long. In germline, CDR1 is SEHNR, CDR2 FQNEAQ (reference sequence). CDR3 DNA: TGTGCCAGCAGCTTAACCTTAACAGGTTCTGGAAACACCATATATTTT. It is translated as CASSLTLTGSGNTIYF.

The CDR3 protein is CASSQDAAGGAYEQYF. The CDR3 DNA is TGTGCCAGCAGCCAAGATGCGGCGGGAGGTGCCTACGAGCAGTACTTC. The chain is built from TRBV4-2 and TRBJ2-7; 8 nucleotides line up with TRBD2. V was clipped by 0 bases and J by 2 bases; unmatched bases: 6. CDR1 is LGHNA and CDR2 is YNFKEQ in the germline V gene. This CDR3 contains 16 residues.

The V gene is TRBV4-1, the J gene TRBJ2-1; possible D gene TRBD1, 5 bases. Trimming stripped 4 bases from V and 8 bases from J, with 15 bases between. CDR1 and CDR2 (germline): MGHRA, YSYEKL. The CDR3 totals 14 residues. For the CDR3, the DNA is TGCGCCAGCAGCCCCGTCCTAGGGGTCTATGAGCAGTTCTTC. Protein product: CASSPVLGVYEQFF.